This TCR beta chain was documented in a study of early T cells in non-severe SARS-CoV-2 infection. Each CDR3 protein is one row after TCRdb ran MiXCR on the 5' RACE reads. The table records 100,000 to 150,000 distinct CDR3 sequences, 15% of them present only once. CDR1 LGHDT and CDR2 YNNKEL come from the germline V gene (reference sequence). The ends were cut back, 0 bases at V and 6 bases at J, with 6 bases in the middle. The CDR3 is made up of 12 amino acids. V is TRBV3-1 and J is TRBJ2-7; D is undetermined. The source of this sequence is an adult who was a healthcare worker with PCR-confirmed SARS-CoV-2 infection or an uninfected control (not recorded which). Sequencing was done on a sample of whole blood. In nucleotides, the CDR3 is TGTGCCAGCAGCCAAGAACGGAGCGAGCAGTACTTC. It encodes CASSQERSEQYF.